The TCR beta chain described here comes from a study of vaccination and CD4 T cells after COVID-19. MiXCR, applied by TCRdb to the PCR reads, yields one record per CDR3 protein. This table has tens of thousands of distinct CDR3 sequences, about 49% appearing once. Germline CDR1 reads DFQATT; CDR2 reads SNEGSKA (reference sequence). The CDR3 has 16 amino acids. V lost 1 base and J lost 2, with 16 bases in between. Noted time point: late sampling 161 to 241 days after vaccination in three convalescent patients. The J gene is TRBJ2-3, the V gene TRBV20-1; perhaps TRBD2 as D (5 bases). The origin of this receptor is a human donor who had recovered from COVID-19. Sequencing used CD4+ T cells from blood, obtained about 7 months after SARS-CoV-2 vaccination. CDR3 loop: CSARVFVRLPTDTQYF. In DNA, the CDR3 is TGCAGTGCTAGAGTCTTTGTGAGACTACCCACAGATACGCAGTATTTT.